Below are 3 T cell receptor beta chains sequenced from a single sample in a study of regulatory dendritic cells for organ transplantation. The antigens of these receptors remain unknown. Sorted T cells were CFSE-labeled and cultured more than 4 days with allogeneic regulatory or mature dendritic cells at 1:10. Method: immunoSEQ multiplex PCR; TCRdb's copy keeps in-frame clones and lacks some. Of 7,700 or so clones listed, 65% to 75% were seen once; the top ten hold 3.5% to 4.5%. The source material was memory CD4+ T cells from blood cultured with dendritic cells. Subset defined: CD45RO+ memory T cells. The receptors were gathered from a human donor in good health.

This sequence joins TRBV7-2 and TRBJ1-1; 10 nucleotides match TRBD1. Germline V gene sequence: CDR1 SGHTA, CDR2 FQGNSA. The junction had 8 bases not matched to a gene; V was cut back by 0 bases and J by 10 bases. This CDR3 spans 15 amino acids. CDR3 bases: TGTGCCAGCAGCTTAGCCCTCGGGACAGGGGCCGCAGCTTTCTTT. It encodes CASSLALGTGAAAFF.

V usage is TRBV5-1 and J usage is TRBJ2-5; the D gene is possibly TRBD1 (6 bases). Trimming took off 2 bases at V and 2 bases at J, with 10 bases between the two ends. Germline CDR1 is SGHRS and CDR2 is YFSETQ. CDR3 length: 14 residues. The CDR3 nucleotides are TGCGCCAGCAGCTTTTCCGGACAGCAAGAGACCCAGTACTTC. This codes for CASSFSGQQETQYF.

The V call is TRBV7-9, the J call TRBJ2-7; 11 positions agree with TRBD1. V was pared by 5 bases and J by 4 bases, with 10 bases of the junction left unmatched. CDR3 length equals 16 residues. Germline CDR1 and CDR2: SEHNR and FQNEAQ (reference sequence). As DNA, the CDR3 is TGTGCCAGCAGCCAAACTGCGGGACAGGGGGTTTACGAGCAGTACTTC. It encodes CASSQTAGQGVYEQYF.